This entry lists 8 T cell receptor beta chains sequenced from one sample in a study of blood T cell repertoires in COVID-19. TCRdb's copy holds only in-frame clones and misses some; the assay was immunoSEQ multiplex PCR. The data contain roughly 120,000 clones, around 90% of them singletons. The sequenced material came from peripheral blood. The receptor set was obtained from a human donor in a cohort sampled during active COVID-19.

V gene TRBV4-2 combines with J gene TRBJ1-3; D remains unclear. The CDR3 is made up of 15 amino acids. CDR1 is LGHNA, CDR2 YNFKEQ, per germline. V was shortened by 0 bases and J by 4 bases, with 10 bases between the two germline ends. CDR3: CASSQDPGKGNTIYF. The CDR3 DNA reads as TGTGCCAGCAGCCAAGATCCTGGCAAAGGAAACACCATATATTTT.

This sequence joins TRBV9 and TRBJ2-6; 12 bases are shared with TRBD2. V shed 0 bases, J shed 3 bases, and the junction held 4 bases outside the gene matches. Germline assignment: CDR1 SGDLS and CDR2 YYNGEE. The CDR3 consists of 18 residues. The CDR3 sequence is CASSVASGGAGGANVLTF. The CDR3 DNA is TGTGCCAGCAGCGTAGCTAGCGGGGGGGCCGGTGGGGCCAACGTCCTGACTTTC. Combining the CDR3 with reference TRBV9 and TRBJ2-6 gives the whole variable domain DSGVTQTPKHLITATGQRVTLRCSPRSGDLSVYWYQQSLDQGLQFLIQYYNGEERAKGNILERFSAQQFPDLHSELNLSSLELGDSALYFCASSVASGGAGGANVLTFGAGSRLTVL.

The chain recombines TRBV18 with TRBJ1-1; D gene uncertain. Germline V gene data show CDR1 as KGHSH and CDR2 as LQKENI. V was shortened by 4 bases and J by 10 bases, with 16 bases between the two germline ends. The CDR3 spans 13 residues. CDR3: CASSRVPRITAFF. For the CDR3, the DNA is TGTGCCAGCTCACGGGTTCCCAGGATTACAGCTTTCTTT. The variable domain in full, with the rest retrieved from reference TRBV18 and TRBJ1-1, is NAGVMQNPRHLVRRRGQEARLRCSPMKGHSHVYWYRQLPEEGLKFMVYLQKENIIDESGMPKERFSAEFPKEGPSILRIQQVVRGDSAAYFCASSRVPRITAFFGQGTRLTVV.

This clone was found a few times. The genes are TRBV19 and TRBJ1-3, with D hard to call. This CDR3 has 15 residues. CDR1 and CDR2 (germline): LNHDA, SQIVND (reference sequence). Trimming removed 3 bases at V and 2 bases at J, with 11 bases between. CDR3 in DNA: TGTGCCAGTAGTATCTCGGAGATTGCTGGAAACACCATATATTTT. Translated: CASSISEIAGNTIYF. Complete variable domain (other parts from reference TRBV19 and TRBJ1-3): DGGITQSPKYLFRKEGQNVTLSCEQNLNHDAMYWYRQDPGQGLRLIYYSQIVNDFQKGDIAEGYSVSREKKESFPLTVTSAQKNPTAFYLCASSISEIAGNTIYFGEGSWLTVV.

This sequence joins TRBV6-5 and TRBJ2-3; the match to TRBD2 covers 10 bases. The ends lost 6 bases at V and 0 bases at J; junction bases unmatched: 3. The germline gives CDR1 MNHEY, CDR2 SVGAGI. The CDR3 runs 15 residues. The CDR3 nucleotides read TGTGCCAGCAGGGAGGGACTAGCGAGCACAGATACGCAGTATTTT. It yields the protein CASREGLASTDTQYF.

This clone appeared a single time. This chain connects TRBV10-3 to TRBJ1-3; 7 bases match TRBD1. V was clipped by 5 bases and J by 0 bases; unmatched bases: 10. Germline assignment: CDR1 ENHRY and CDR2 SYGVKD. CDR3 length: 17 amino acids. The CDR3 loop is CAISTSTGASSGNTIYF. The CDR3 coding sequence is TGTGCCATCAGTACCTCCACAGGGGCCTCCTCTGGAAACACCATATATTTT.

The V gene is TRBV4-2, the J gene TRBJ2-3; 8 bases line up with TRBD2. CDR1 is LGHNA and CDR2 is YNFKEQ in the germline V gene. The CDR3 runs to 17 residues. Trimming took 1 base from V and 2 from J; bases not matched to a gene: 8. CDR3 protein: CASSQVHRGGPTDTQYF. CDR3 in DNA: TGTGCCAGCAGCCAAGTCCATCGGGGGGGCCCCACAGATACGCAGTATTTT.

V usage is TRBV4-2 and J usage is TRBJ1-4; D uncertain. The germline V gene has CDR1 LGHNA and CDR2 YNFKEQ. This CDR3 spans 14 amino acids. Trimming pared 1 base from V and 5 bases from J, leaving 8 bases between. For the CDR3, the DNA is TGTGCCAGCAGCCAAGTTTCCGTCAATGAAAAACTGTTTTTT. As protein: CASSQVSVNEKLFF.